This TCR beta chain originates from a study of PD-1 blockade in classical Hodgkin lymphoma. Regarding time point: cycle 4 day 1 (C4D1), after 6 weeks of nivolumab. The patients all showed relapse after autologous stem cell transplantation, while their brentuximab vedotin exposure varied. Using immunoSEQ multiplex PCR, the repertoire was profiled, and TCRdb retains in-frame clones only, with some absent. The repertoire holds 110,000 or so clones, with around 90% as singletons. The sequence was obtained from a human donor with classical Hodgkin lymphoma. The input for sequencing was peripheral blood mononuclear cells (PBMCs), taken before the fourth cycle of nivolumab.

The DNA for the CDR3 is TGTGCCAGCCGGGACGCTTCCCGCTTAGGCACAGATACGCAGTATTTT. Encoded protein: CASRDASRLGTDTQYF. This rearrangement joins TRBV11-2 to TRBJ2-3; D assignment may be TRBD1 or TRBD2 (5 bases each). This CDR3 spans 16 amino acids. V was trimmed by 8 bases and J by 1 base, leaving 19 bases between them. From germline, CDR1 is SGHAT and CDR2 FQNNGV.